This entry describes one T cell receptor (beta chain). Its target is not known. Method: immunoSEQ multiplex PCR; TCRdb's copy keeps in-frame clones and lacks some. The sample holds more than 2 million clones; just under 95% are singletons and the top ten take more than 0.95%. These data belong to a study of shared clonotypes between healthy human individuals. In the study overall: Each donor's CD8 memory used one plate, CD8 naive two, each CD4 subset three. General observations from the study: Sampling involved blood alone; tissue repertoires likely differ. The expectation was that sequencing depth would affect clonotype sharing among donors. The naive CD4 repertoires of a handful of donors were compared, and roughly 5% of clonotypes were shared.

Germline CDR1 is MNHEY and CDR2 is SMNVEV (reference sequence). Losses at the gene ends were 6 bases for V and 6 bases for J; bases not matched to a gene: 8. This CDR3 spans 14 amino acids. CD8 cells regarded as naive lacked CD45RO, were positively chosen for CCR7, and omitted terminally differentiated effector memory CD45RA+ cells. The specimen sequenced was naive CD8+ T cells sorted from blood. This chain connects TRBV27 to TRBJ2-7; 10 bases map to TRBD1. The sequence came from a man between 18 and 29 years old in good health. In nucleotides, the CDR3 is TGTGCCAGCAGCGTCCAAGGACAGGGGGGCGAGCAGTACTTC. As protein: CASSVQGQGGEQYF.